Reported below is one T cell receptor (beta chain). The sample comes from a study of cytomegalovirus exposure and HLA in healthy donors. Trimming left V 0 bases short and J 2 bases short, with 11 bases between. The germline CDR1 and CDR2 sequences are PRHDT and FYEKMQ (reference sequence). This CDR3 comprises 15 residues. This PCR relied on a set of 60 Vbeta primers and 13 Jbeta primers. The method was immunoSEQ multiplex PCR; TCRdb's version includes in-frame clones alone and lacks a portion of them. The sample includes 100,000 or so clones. The chain joins TRBV13 to TRBJ2-7; weak D call: TRBD2 (6 bases). The sample was PBMCs. The source of this sequence is a man in his forties or fifties in good health and CMV-seronegative. CDR3 bases: TGTGCCAGCAGCTTAGGCCGCGGGGCTGCCTACGAGCAGTACTTC. It codes for CASSLGRGAAYEQYF.